This T cell receptor (beta chain) was identified in a study of T-cell reconstitution after alpha-beta-depleted transplantation in children. This CDR3 comprises 14 residues. With 5 bases clipped from V and 4 bases from J, the junction kept 3 bases outside the gene matches. CDR1 is KGHDR and CDR2 is SFDVKD in the germline V gene. This clonotype has a handful of counts. Preparation of the TCRbeta library was carried out with unique molecular identifiers. From the PCR reads, TCRdb called clonotypes with MiXCR, one entry per CDR3 protein. This table has fewer than 450,000 distinct CDR3 sequences, 16% appearing once.

This receptor was taken from a male patient aged 2-15 years who had a stem cell transplant for acute lymphoblastic leukemia, so the T cells may come from the graft donor. The material was PBMCs, mostly from graft donor cells, obtained 360 days after TCRalphabeta/CD19-depleted stem cell transplant. V gene TRBV24-1 combines with J gene TRBJ1-5; TRBD1 matches 8 bases. CDR3: CATSGGQGNQPQHF. Written as DNA, the CDR3 is TGTGCCACCAGTGGAGGACAGGGAAATCAGCCCCAGCATTTT.